This T cell receptor (beta chain) was recovered during a study of cytomegalovirus exposure and HLA in healthy donors. Notes on the study in general: Accurate prediction of most subjects' HLA-A and HLA-B alleles from TCR beta sequences was reported. In terms of immune exposure information, only CMV serostatus was available. More than 15,000 TCR beta sequences were associated with HLA alleles at 0.05 false discovery rate in a later analysis.

Each donor was healthy, and each was a bone marrow donor. A few counts support this clone. The antigen is unknown. The PCR had 60 Vbeta and 13 Jbeta primers. The repertoire was sequenced with immunoSEQ multiplex PCR; TCRdb's copy has only in-frame clones and lacks some. The sample gives about 130,000 clones, about two thirds of which show up once; 3% to 4.5% is in the top ten. The TCR originated in a man aged 25-45 years in good health and CMV-seronegative. The material sequenced was PBMCs.

The CDR3 DNA reads TGTGCCAGCAGCATTCGGACAGGGAAAGGATCACCCCTCCACTTT. This codes for CASSIRTGKGSPLHF. This chain joins TRBV9 and TRBJ1-6, with 8 bases matching TRBD1. In germline, CDR1 is SGDLS, CDR2 YYNGEE. The CDR3 loop spans 15 amino acids. V was pared by 4 bases and J by 10 bases, with 10 bases of the junction left unmatched.